Below are 18 T cell receptor beta chains sequenced from a single sample in a study of blood T cells in healthy people across ages. With a J-beta primer mix and a sample-barcoded 5' primer, a second PCR ran 7 to 11 cycles. TCRdb passed the 5' RACE reads through MiXCR, listing each CDR3 protein once. The sample carries nearly 800,000 distinct CDR3 sequences, more than 20% recorded once. These data were likewise used in another study, on T cells of mothers and their children.

What was sequenced was blood. All receptors derive from a boy aged 5-17 years in good health.

As concerns this clonotype: An end of the junction differs from the germline gene, which may be a read error. The chain has TRBV7-9 and TRBJ1-5; a possible D gene is TRBD1 (5 bases). The germline V gene has CDR1 SEHNR and CDR2 FQNEAQ (reference sequence). This CDR3 region has 12 residues. CDR3 sequence: CASSLAGGIRLF. CDR3 in DNA: TGTGCCAGCAGCTTAGCCGGGGGTATTCGTCTCTTT.

This clonotype was counted between two and nine times. J is TRBJ1-5 and V is TRBV12-3 or TRBV12-4; D remains unclear. Trimming removed 3 bases from V and 0 bases from J, with 15 bases in between. The CDR3 sequence is 17 residues long. The CDR3 bases are TGTGCCAGCAGTTTGGATTCCCTTCACTATAGCAATCAGCCCCAGCATTTT. It translates to CASSLDSLHYSNQPQHF.

The rearrangement joins TRBV20-1 to TRBJ2-3; D uncertain. Germline V gene lookup returns CDR1 DFQATT and CDR2 SNEGSKA (reference sequence). The CDR3 runs 14 residues. Trimming took 1 base from V and 0 from J, leaving 8 bases between them. The CDR3 sequence: CSARARQSTDTQYF. In DNA, the CDR3 is TGCAGTGCTAGAGCGCGGCAGAGCACAGATACGCAGTATTTT.

Only a few counts were recorded for this clonotype. This chain uses TRBV24-1 with TRBJ2-3, with 9 nucleotides matching TRBD1. In germline, CDR1 is KGHDR, CDR2 SFDVKD. V lost 4 bases, J lost 0 bases, and 7 bases stayed unmatched. This CDR3 has 17 residues. As DNA, the CDR3 is TGTGCCACCAGTGACCCTGGGACAGGGATTAGCACAGATACGCAGTATTTT. Its protein is CATSDPGTGISTDTQYF.

This clonotype was observed a handful of times. In DNA, the CDR3 is TGCGCCAGCAGCCTGGACAGTGACCCAGATACGCAGTATTTT. This gives the protein CASSLDSDPDTQYF. The chain employs TRBV5-1 and TRBJ2-3, with D perhaps matching TRBD1 (6 bases). Germline values: CDR1 SGHRS, CDR2 YFSETQ. CDR3 size: 14 residues. Trimming took off 4 bases at V and 4 bases at J, with 13 bases between the two ends.

The J gene is TRBJ2-4, the V gene TRBV20-1, with TRBD1 as a possible D gene (6 bases). This CDR3 is 18 amino acids long. In germline, CDR1 is DFQATT, CDR2 SNEGSKA (reference sequence). V was cut by 5 bases and J by 0 bases, with 23 bases left in between. This CDR3 is CSAGRRQGTSLAKNIQYF. The CDR3 DNA sequence: TGCAGTGCTGGGCGACGTCAGGGGACCTCCCTAGCCAAAAACATTCAGTACTTC.

The V call is TRBV11-2, the J call TRBJ1-2; 7 nucleotides line up with TRBD1. CDR3 length: 13 residues. The V and J ends lost 5 bases and 7 bases, in that order; junction bases with no gene match: 7. CDR1 and CDR2 from the germline V gene are SGHAT and FQNNGV. The CDR3 loop reads CASSRDSLGGYTF. CDR3 DNA: TGTGCCAGCAGCCGGGACAGTTTGGGTGGCTACACCTTC.

A few counts support this clonotype. The chain carries TRBV6-5 and TRBJ2-3; 9 bases align to TRBD1. V shed 6 bases, J shed 1 base, and the junction held 5 bases outside the gene matches. Germline CDR1 is MNHEY and CDR2 is SVGAGI. CDR3 length: 15 residues. The CDR3 sequence is CASRRWDRGTDTQYF. Here the CDR3 DNA reads TGTGCCAGCAGAAGATGGGACAGGGGCACAGATACGCAGTATTTT.

The chain has TRBV29-1 and TRBJ1-1; D unclear. Between the trimmed V and J ends, which lost 3 bases and 8 bases, there was a span of 7 bases. CDR3 size: 10 residues. Germline V gene lookup returns CDR1 SQVTM and CDR2 ANQGSEA. CDR3 sequence: CSVDPHEAFF. The CDR3 nucleotides are TGCAGCGTTGATCCCCACGAAGCTTTCTTT.

In its sample, this clonotype was seen a few times. The chain uses TRBV14 and TRBJ2-7; the D is unclear. The CDR3 spans 12 residues. Germline CDR1 is SGHDN and CDR2 is FVKESK. The V and J ends lost 2 bases and 2 bases respectively, with 4 bases between them. The CDR3 nucleotides are TGTGCCAGCAGCCAATGGGCCTACGAGCAGTACTTC. Amino acids: CASSQWAYEQYF. Supplemented by reference TRBV14 and TRBJ2-7, the full variable domain reads EAGVTQFPSHSVIEKGQTVTLRCDPISGHDNLYWYRRVMGKEIKFLLHFVKESKQDESGMPNNRFLAERTGGTYSTLKVQPAELEDSGVYFCASSQWAYEQYFGPGTRLTVT.

The chain recombines TRBV7-9 with TRBJ2-3; D is undetermined. Trimming left V 7 bases short and J 14 bases short, with 19 bases between. The CDR3 runs to 12 residues. Germline CDR1 SEHNR, CDR2 FQNEAQ (reference sequence). This CDR3 is CASNSGVSPRYF. The DNA of the CDR3 is TGTGCCAGCAATTCGGGCGTCTCCCCGCGGTATTTT.

This clonotype came up a few times. Mismatch with germline at one junction end may stem from a read error. The chain has TRBV7-2 and TRBJ2-3; D might be TRBD1 (6 bases). The germline CDR1 and CDR2 sequences are SGHTA and FQGNSA. This CDR3 has 15 residues. The CDR3 DNA reads TGTGCCAGCAGCTCCGGGACACACCCAGTAGATACGCGGTATTTT. As protein: CASSSGTHPVDTRYF.

In its sample, this clonotype was seen a few times. This chain joins TRBV15 and TRBJ2-7, with D perhaps TRBD1 (6 bases). Germline CDR1 is LNHNV and CDR2 is YYDKDF (reference sequence). This CDR3 region has 15 residues. V lost 3 bases to trimming and J lost 0 bases, with 12 bases between them. The DNA for the CDR3 is TGTGCCACCAGCAGGTTGGCAGGGGCCTCCTACGAGCAGTACTTC. Translating it yields CATSRLAGASYEQYF.

The J gene is TRBJ2-1, the V gene TRBV9; 7 bases agree with TRBD1. The junction had 9 bases not matched to a gene; V was cut back by 0 bases and J by 3 bases. Germline loops: CDR1 SGDLS, CDR2 YYNGEE. This CDR3 contains 17 residues. CDR3 sequence reads: CASSVEGGQTFYNEQFF. DNA for the CDR3: TGTGCCAGCAGCGTAGAAGGGGGACAGACATTCTACAATGAGCAGTTCTTC.

This clonotype came up a few times. The chain links TRBV4-2 to TRBJ2-3; D unresolved. Germline V gene sequence: CDR1 LGHNA, CDR2 YNFKEQ. V gave up 4 bases and J gave up 6 bases, with 20 bases separating them. This CDR3 contains 16 residues. CDR3 residues: CASSPDGSPGFDTQYF. CDR3 coding DNA: TGTGCCAGCAGCCCTGACGGGTCCCCTGGTTTTGATACGCAGTATTTT.

The J gene is TRBJ2-7, the V gene TRBV7-2, with D uncertain. Per germline, CDR1 SGHTA and CDR2 FQGNSA. Trimming pared 6 bases from V and 2 bases from J, leaving 11 bases between. The CDR3 runs to 13 residues. The CDR3 spells CASRTLGAYEQYF. The CDR3 DNA is TGTGCCAGCAGGACCTTAGGAGCCTACGAGCAGTACTTC.

The chain has TRBV5-1 and TRBJ2-7; 10 nucleotides align to TRBD2. Germline V gives CDR1 SGHRS, CDR2 YFSETQ. This CDR3 is 14 amino acids long. The ends lost 2 bases at V and 3 bases at J; junction bases unmatched: 2. DNA for the CDR3: TGCGCCAGCAGCTTTACTAGCGGGGTCTACGAGCAGTACTTC. This codes for CASSFTSGVYEQYF.

This clonotype was observed a handful of times. This chain uses TRBV29-1 with TRBJ2-1; no definite D call. This CDR3 region has 14 residues. From germline, CDR1 is SQVTM and CDR2 ANQGSEA. The V gene lost 6 bases and the J gene lost 0 bases, with 12 bases spanning the gap. The CDR3: CSVADTASYNEQFF. The CDR3 coding sequence is TGCAGCGTCGCCGACACCGCCTCCTACAATGAGCAGTTCTTC.